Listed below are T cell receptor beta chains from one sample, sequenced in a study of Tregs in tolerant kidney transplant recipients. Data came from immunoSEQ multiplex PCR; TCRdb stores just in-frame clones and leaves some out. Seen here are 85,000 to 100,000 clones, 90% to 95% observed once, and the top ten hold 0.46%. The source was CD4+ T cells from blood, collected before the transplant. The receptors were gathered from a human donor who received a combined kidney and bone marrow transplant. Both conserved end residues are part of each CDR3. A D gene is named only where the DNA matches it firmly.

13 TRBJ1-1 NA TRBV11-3 CASLEHLNTEAFF TGTGCCAGCCTAGAGCACTTGAACACTGAAGCTTTCTTT
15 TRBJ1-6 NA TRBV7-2 CASSPTWAGNSPLHF TGTGCCAGCAGCCCCACCTGGGCAGGGAACTCACCCCTCCACTTT
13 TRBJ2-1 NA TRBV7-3 CASSPHLGNEQFF TGTGCCAGCAGCCCTCACCTCGGCAATGAGCAGTTCTTC
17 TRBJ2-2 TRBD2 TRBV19 CASSRLAGGQNTGELFF TGTGCCAGTAGTCGACTAGCGGGGGGTCAGAACACCGGGGAGCTGTTTTTT
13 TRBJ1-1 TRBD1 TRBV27 CASSYNRGTEAFF TGTGCCAGCAGTTATAACAGGGGGACTGAAGCTTTCTTT
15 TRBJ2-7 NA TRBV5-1 CASSLALTGYYEQYF TGCGCCAGCAGCTTGGCTCTTACTGGTTACTACGAGCAGTACTTC
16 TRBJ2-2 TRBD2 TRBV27 CASSLVSLAGTGELFF TGTGCCAGCAGTTTAGTTTCCCTAGCGGGTACCGGGGAGCTGTTTTTT
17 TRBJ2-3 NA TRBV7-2 CASSLGLGGPSTDTQYF TGTGCCAGCAGCTTAGGATTAGGGGGACCCAGCACAGATACGCAGTATTTT
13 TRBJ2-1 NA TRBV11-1 CASSLVVLNEQFF TGTGCCAGCAGCTTGGTGGTACTCAATGAGCAGTTCTTC
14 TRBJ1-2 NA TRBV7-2 CASSLTGSDYGYTF TGTGCCAGCAGCTTAACTGGTTCCGACTATGGCTACACCTTC